This TCR beta chain was identified in a study of monozygotic twins with cystic fibrosis. With regard to this clone: The antigen is undetermined.

Findings and limits, study-wide: Nucleotide-identical clonotype sharing was significantly higher within monozygotic CF twin pairs than between unrelated CF individuals. Low clonality (median roughly 0.0095) suggested a mostly naive repertoire. No link emerged between shared CDR3 counts and age, concordance or severity.

Trimming removed 6 bases from V and 2 bases from J, with 11 bases in between. The CDR3 is made up of 13 amino acids. Germline-derived CDR1 and CDR2 are MDHEN and SYDVKM. Clones were read by immunoSEQ multiplex PCR, and TCRdb kept only the in-frame ones, dropping some. The sample comprises tens of thousands of clones, approximately 90% of which are singletons, and under 0.3% rests with the top ten. This clonotype was obtained from a girl aged 2 to 9 with cystic fibrosis. Sequencing was done on a sample of blood. This rearrangement joins TRBV28 to TRBJ2-7; D not resolved. The CDR3 loop is CASRDRSTYEQYF. The CDR3 DNA sequence: TGTGCCAGCAGGGACCGATCCACCTACGAGCAGTACTTC. Based on the CDR3 plus reference TRBV28 and TRBJ2-7, the full variable domain is DVKVTQSSRYLVKRTGEKVFLECVQDMDHENMFWYRQDPGLGLRLIYFSYDVKMKEKGDIPEGYSVSREKKERFSLILESASTNQTSMYLCASRDRSTYEQYFGPGTRLTVT.